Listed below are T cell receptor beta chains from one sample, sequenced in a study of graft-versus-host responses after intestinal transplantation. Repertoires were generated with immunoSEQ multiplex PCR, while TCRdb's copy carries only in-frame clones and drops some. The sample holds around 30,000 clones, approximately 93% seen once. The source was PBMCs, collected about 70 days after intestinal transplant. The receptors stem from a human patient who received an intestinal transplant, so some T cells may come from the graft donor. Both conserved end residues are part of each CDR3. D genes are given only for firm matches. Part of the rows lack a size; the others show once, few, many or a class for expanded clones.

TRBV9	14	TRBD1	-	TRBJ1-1	CASSPQGAGTEAFF	TGTGCCAGCAGCCCCCAGGGGGCAGGCACTGAAGCTTTCTTT
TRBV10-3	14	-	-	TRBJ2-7	CAISEVGSGIEQYF	TGTGCCATCAGTGAGGTGGGGTCGGGAATCGAGCAGTACTTC
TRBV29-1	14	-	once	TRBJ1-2	CSVEFIAGDYGYTF	TGCAGCGTTGAGTTTATTGCAGGGGACTATGGCTACACCTTC
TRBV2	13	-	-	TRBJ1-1	CASRDDSPTEAFF	TGTGCCAGCAGGGACGACAGTCCCACTGAAGCTTTCTTT
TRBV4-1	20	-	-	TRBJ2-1	CASSQEGSLALERSYNEQFF	TGCGCCAGCAGCCAAGAGGGTAGCCTAGCTTTAGAACGCTCCTACAATGAGCAGTTCTTC
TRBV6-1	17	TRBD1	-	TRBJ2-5	CASSESPGTANPETQYF	TGTGCCAGCAGTGAAAGTCCCGGGACAGCTAACCCGGAGACCCAGTACTTC
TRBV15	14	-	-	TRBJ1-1	CATSRDSSNTEAFF	TGTGCCACCAGCAGAGACTCCAGTAACACTGAAGCTTTCTTT
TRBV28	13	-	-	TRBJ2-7	CASSLGFAYEQYF	TGTGCCAGCAGTCTCGGGTTTGCCTACGAGCAGTACTTC
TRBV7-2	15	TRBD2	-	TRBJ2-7	CASSYGTSGRYEQYF	TGTGCCAGCAGCTACGGGACTAGCGGGAGATACGAGCAGTACTTC
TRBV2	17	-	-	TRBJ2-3	CASGIEVGGQGTDTQYF	TGTGCCAGCGGGATCGAAGTAGGGGGGCAAGGCACAGATACGCAGTATTTT
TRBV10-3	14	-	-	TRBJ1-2	CAISDPSRDYGYTF	TGTGCCATCAGTGACCCCTCAAGGGACTATGGCTACACCTTC
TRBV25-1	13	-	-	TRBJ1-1	CASSEGTTTEAFF	TGTGCCAGCAGTGAGGGGACGACTACTGAAGCTTTCTTT
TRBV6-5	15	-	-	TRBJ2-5	CASSSAGDYQETQYF	TGTGCCAGCAGTTCAGCAGGGGACTACCAAGAGACCCAGTACTTC
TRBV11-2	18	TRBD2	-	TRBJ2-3	CASKAGWVIASSTDTQYF	TGTGCCAGCAAAGCGGGATGGGTTATTGCCTCAAGCACAGATACGCAGTATTTT
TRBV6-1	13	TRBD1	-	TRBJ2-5	CASSAGQGGTQYF	TGTGCCAGCAGTGCCGGACAGGGAGGGACCCAGTACTTC
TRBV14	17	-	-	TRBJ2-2	CASSQAFFSGHTGELFF	TGTGCCAGCAGCCAAGCTTTCTTTTCGGGCCACACCGGGGAGCTGTTTTTT
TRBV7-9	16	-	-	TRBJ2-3	CASSPWKRGPTDTQYF	TGTGCCAGCAGCCCCTGGAAACGGGGCCCCACAGATACGCAGTATTTT